Listed below are T cell receptor beta chains from one sample, sequenced in a study of Ad26.COV2.S vaccination and SARS-CoV-2 variants. The table came from immunoSEQ multiplex PCR; TCRdb's copy has only in-frame clones and leaves some out. The table has roughly 500,000 clones, around 88% seen once. The sequencing here drew on peripheral blood, taken in a trial of Ad26.COV2.S vaccine versus placebo. These receptor sequences come from a person between 18 and 65 years old who received the Ad26.COV2.S COVID-19 vaccine or a placebo. Both conserved end residues are trimmed from each CDR3. Fields, in order: V gene, clone size, CDR3 protein. Not every row has a clone size; where given, it reads once, few, many or a size class.

>TRBV24-1|-
ATSATTDTQY
>TRBV29-1|-
SVDRVPWGYT
>TRBV18|-
ASSPLPPRQSSGNTIY
>TRBV11-3|-
AEGTQY
>TRBV19|-
ASSMWRGSNQPQH
>TRBV19|-
ASSLAGEGGEQF
>TRBV28|-
ASSLEETQY
>TRBV24-1|-
ATSDFVTDTQY
>TRBV9|-
ASSVVTDNSPLH
>TRBV12-3/TRBV12-4|-
ASSLRQGPAF
>TRBV5-1|-
ASSHALGRTEEETQY
>TRBV2|-
ASSEAGNEQF
>TRBV4-3|few
ASSQEDHTRGYEQY
>TRBV29-1|-
SVEGQGFYEQY
>TRBV5-4|-
ASSVTDTQY
>TRBV28|-
ASGTGSQPQH
>TRBV11-2|-
ATQRGGINTGELF
>TRBV5-1|-
ASSLGQGPLHEQY
>TRBV25-1|-
ASSESGRAYGYT
>TRBV6-4|-
ASSDDGALSNEQF
>TRBV7-3|once
ASSPDGSGANVLT
>TRBV11-1|-
ASSPSGRRANEQF
>TRBV5-1|-
ASSLDPGLAVTGELF
>TRBV12-3/TRBV12-4|-
ASSFGINVAF
>TRBV7-3|-
ASSLRQGELF
>TRBV28|-
ASRPAGDTEAF
>TRBV24-1|-
ATSDPKGGGSYNEQF
>TRBV5-1|-
ASSSGWSAGELF